This T cell receptor beta chain was found in a study of blood T cell repertoires in COVID-19. Study-level information: There were acute and convalescent COVID-19 samples, and they came from the United States, Italy and Spain.

CDR1 is KGHSH, CDR2 LQKENI, per germline. The CDR3 contains 16 residues. V was pared by 6 bases and J by 2 bases, with 7 bases of the junction left unmatched. The assay was immunoSEQ multiplex PCR, and TCRdb's table has in-frame clones only and misses some. The repertoire holds more than 110,000 clones, with around four fifths as singletons. There are a few counts of this clone. Sequencing was performed on peripheral blood. V is TRBV18 and J is TRBJ1-5; 10 bases match TRBD1. The source is a woman older than 75 with acute or convalescent COVID-19. This chain's CDR3 is CASSRDRGDGNQPQHF. DNA of the CDR3: TGTGCCAGCTCGCGGGACAGGGGTGATGGCAATCAGCCCCAGCATTTT.